Presented here are 15 T cell receptor beta chains from one specimen sequenced in a study of blood T cell repertoires in COVID-19. The data were produced by immunoSEQ multiplex PCR, yet TCRdb's version contains in-frame clones alone and is incomplete. The repertoire holds 100,000 to 150,000 clones, with about nine tenths as singletons. Sequenced material: peripheral blood. Source of these receptors: a woman aged 70-85 years with COVID-19, enrolled during active disease.

This clone has more than one count but fewer than ten. The chain has TRBV5-4 and TRBJ1-6; 11 bases map to TRBD1. The CDR3 loop spans 16 amino acids. Germline values: CDR1 SGHNT, CDR2 YYREEE (reference sequence). The ends lost 4 bases at V and 7 bases at J; junction bases unmatched: 7. CDR3 sequence reads: CASSRTGGPGNSPLHF. The CDR3 DNA is TGTGCCAGCAGCAGGACAGGGGGCCCGGGGAATTCACCCCTCCACTTT.

The rearrangement uses TRBV20-1 and TRBJ2-1; 7 bases agree with TRBD2. This CDR3 spans 13 amino acids. Germline V lookup: CDR1 DFQATT, CDR2 SNEGSKA (reference sequence). J lost 4 bases, V lost 3 bases, and 3 bases had no gene match. The CDR3 region has the DNA TGCAGTGCTAGTGGGCGGGGGTACAATGAGCAGTTCTTC. It codes for CSASGRGYNEQFF.

The CDR3 loop reads CASRDRGNSGNTIYF. CDR3 DNA: TGTGCCAGCAGGGACAGAGGAAACTCTGGAAACACCATATATTTT. The rearrangement joins TRBV11-2 to TRBJ1-3; possible D gene TRBD1, 6 bases. The CDR3 is 15 residues long. The germline CDR1 and CDR2 sequences are SGHAT and FQNNGV. V gave up 6 bases and J gave up 0 bases, with 12 bases separating them.

The CDR3 spells CASSKERFREGTNEKLFF. CDR3 nucleotide sequence: TGTGCCAGCAGCAAAGAAAGGTTCAGGGAAGGAACTAATGAAAAACTGTTTTTT. This chain joins TRBV21-1 and TRBJ1-4; the D call TRBD1 from the table was never checked on the DNA. TRBV21-1 constitutes a pseudogene. The CDR3 sequence is 18 residues long.

This clone was counted a few times. The rearrangement joins TRBV5-1 to TRBJ2-6, with D maybe TRBD1 (6 bases). Trimming cost V 5 bases and J 2 bases, with 8 bases left between them. The CDR3 has 14 amino acids. Germline values: CDR1 SGHRS, CDR2 YFSETQ. CDR3 coding DNA: TGCGCCAGCAGAGGGGGTACTGGGGCCAACGTCCTGACTTTC. Translation gives CASRGGTGANVLTF.

The V and J genes are TRBV9 and TRBJ1-2; 7 nucleotides line up with TRBD1. The CDR3 covers 18 residues. V lost 0 bases and J lost 6; bases outside the gene matches: 17. Looked up from germline, CDR1 is SGDLS and CDR2 is YYNGEE. This CDR3 is CASSVADRDRSPGNGYTF. The DNA of the CDR3 is TGTGCCAGCAGCGTAGCTGACCGGGACAGATCACCGGGCAATGGCTACACCTTC.

The rearrangement joins TRBV12-5 to TRBJ1-2; D remains ambiguous. This CDR3 is 13 amino acids long. Germline assignment: CDR1 LGHNT and CDR2 FRNRAP. Trimming took 7 bases from V and 3 from J, leaving 12 bases between them. CDR3 nucleotides: TGTGCTAGTGCTGTCGGAGAAGACTATGGCTACACCTTC. Translating gives CASAVGEDYGYTF.

The V call is TRBV3-1 (or the pseudogene TRBV3-2), the J call TRBJ2-7, with 12 bases lining up with TRBD2. The CDR3 extends over 19 amino acids. V trimming: 2 bases; J trimming: 4 bases; junction bases outside the gene matches: 15. CDR1 is LGHDT and CDR2 is YNNKEL in the germline V gene (reference sequence). This CDR3 is CASSQLSRLAGGRMYEQYF. CDR3 nucleotides: TGTGCCAGCAGCCAATTGTCCCGCCTAGCGGGGGGGCGGATGTACGAGCAGTACTTC.

The J gene is TRBJ1-2, the V gene TRBV4-1; D is perhaps TRBD1 (5 bases). The CDR3 spans 15 residues. Trimming removed 0 bases from V and 6 bases from J, with 14 bases in between. Germline V lookup: CDR1 MGHRA, CDR2 YSYEKL. This CDR3 reads CASSQEGTYVNGYTF. In DNA form, the CDR3 reads TGCGCCAGCAGCCAAGAGGGGACTTACGTGAATGGCTACACCTTC.

The V and J genes are TRBV5-1 and TRBJ2-1; 12 nucleotides align to TRBD2. Germline loops: CDR1 SGHRS, CDR2 YFSETQ. The CDR3 runs to 15 residues. Germline trimming cut 5 bases from V and 8 bases from J; bases unmatched to any gene: 8. The CDR3 sequence is CASRPTSGGLDEQFF. CDR3 DNA sequence: TGCGCCAGCAGGCCTACTAGCGGGGGGTTGGATGAGCAGTTCTTC.

This chain uses TRBV3-1 (or the pseudogene TRBV3-2) with TRBJ1-2; D unclear. CDR1 LGHDT and CDR2 YNNKEL come from the germline V gene (reference sequence). V was trimmed by 6 bases and J by 4 bases, leaving 15 bases between them. The CDR3 is 14 residues long. CDR3 sequence: CASRPSAAVYGYTF. The CDR3 DNA reads TGTGCCAGCAGGCCCTCGGCCGCGGTCTATGGCTACACCTTC.

CDR3 nucleotides: TGTGCCAGCAGCCAAGCCACAGGGGGCACTACGGGGGAGCAGTACTTC. Translating it yields CASSQATGGTTGEQYF. The rearrangement links TRBV6-6 to TRBJ2-7; 9 bases align to TRBD1. Germline-derived CDR1 and CDR2 are MNHNY and SVGAGI (reference sequence). The V segment lost 6 bases and the J segment 7 bases; nucleotides outside the gene matches: 16. The CDR3 runs 16 residues.

The chain joins TRBV3-1 (or the pseudogene TRBV3-2) to TRBJ1-4, with D possibly matching TRBD1 (5 bases). This CDR3 is 15 amino acids long. The germline V gene encodes CDR1 LGHDT and CDR2 YNNKEL (reference sequence). Trimming stripped 0 bases from V and 8 bases from J, with 13 bases between. The CDR3: CASSQDSGVGEKLFF. The CDR3 DNA sequence: TGTGCCAGCAGCCAAGATTCGGGGGTTGGCGAAAAACTGTTTTTT.

This clone was found once. The genes are TRBV7-2 and TRBJ1-3; D gene uncertain. Germline CDR1 is SGHTA and CDR2 is FQGNSA. The CDR3 has 14 residues. V gave up 5 bases and J gave up 4 bases, with 12 bases separating them. The CDR3 nucleotides are TGTGCCAGCAGCCCGGGTTTATTGGGAAACACCATATATTTT. Its protein is CASSPGLLGNTIYF.

This clone showed up just once. The genes are TRBV2 and TRBJ2-3; 7 bases agree with TRBD1. V shed 8 bases, J shed 3 bases, and the junction held 11 bases outside the gene matches. This CDR3 has 15 residues. CDR1 is SNHLY and CDR2 is FYNNEI in the germline V gene. The CDR3 nucleotides read TGTGCCAGCCGACTAAGACAGGGTCGGACAGATACGCAGTATTTT. Its protein product is CASRLRQGRTDTQYF. Filled out from reference TRBV2 and TRBJ2-3, the complete variable domain reads EPEVTQTPSHQVTQMGQEVILRCVPISNHLYFYWYRQILGQKVEFLVSFYNNEISEKSEIFDDQFSVERPDGSNFTLKIRSTKLEDSAMYFCASRLRQGRTDTQYFGPGTRLTVL.